This TCR beta chain was captured by sequencing in a study of cytomegalovirus exposure and HLA in healthy donors. Study as a whole: An analysis done earlier identified 120 million or so unique TCR beta sequences from about 179 million T cells.

Each of the donors was a healthy bone marrow donor. J lost 8 bases, V lost 7 bases, and 12 bases had no gene match. The CDR3 has 14 residues. Germline loops: CDR1 SQVTM, CDR2 ANQGSEA. Amplification used 60 Vbeta primers and 13 Jbeta primers. Original analysis: Later work found tens of millions of unique TCR beta chains, with roughly 11 million shared. Profiling relied on immunoSEQ multiplex PCR, and the TCRdb table lists in-frame clones only, not all of them. V, J and clone size were drawn from that table, and D and trimming were deduced from the DNA. The data contain 110,000 to 150,000 clones, over 8% of them singletons.

Sequenced: PBMCs. The receptor comes from a male donor in good health and CMV-seronegative. This chain uses TRBV29-1 with TRBJ2-1; 9 nucleotides agree with TRBD1. The CDR3 DNA is TGCAGCGCCTTACCAAGGGACAGGGAGGATGAGCAGTTCTTC. This codes for CSALPRDREDEQFF.